Sequencing of this T cell receptor beta chain was carried out in a study of blood T cell repertoires in COVID-19. For the study at large: PBMCs, B-cell-depleted T cells, or T cells provided the cDNA or gDNA that made up the material.

Per the study methods: Quantification of nucleated cells was approximated via reference gene primer amplification. Produced via immunoSEQ multiplex PCR; TCRdb's table is partial and in-frame only. That table supplies the V and J calls and clone size; D and trimming were determined from the DNA. The sample has about 220,000 clones, around 84% seen once; the top ten hold around 5.5%. J lost 4 bases, V lost 3 bases, and 2 bases had no gene match. In germline, CDR1 is SGHVS, CDR2 FQNEAQ. The CDR3 consists of 15 residues. The receptor's source is a woman aged 55-69 years who had recovered from COVID-19. The chain has TRBV7-8 and TRBJ2-2, with 10 nucleotides matching TRBD2. Material for sequencing was peripheral blood. The CDR3 DNA follows: TGTGCCAGCAGCTTCCTAGCGGGGGCCACCGGGGAGCTGTTTTTT. As protein: CASSFLAGATGELFF.